A single sample gave rise to the 14 T cell receptor beta chains below, sequenced in a study of blood T cell repertoires in COVID-19. Libraries were prepared by immunoSEQ multiplex PCR; TCRdb keeps only in-frame clonotypes and omits some of them. The sample consists of about 230,000 clones, roughly 84% of them appearing once. The specimen was peripheral blood. Receptors originate from a man aged 35 to 55 with acute or convalescent COVID-19.

The chain recombines TRBV28 with TRBJ1-1, with D possibly being TRBD1 (5 bases). Trimming pared 2 bases from V and 4 bases from J, leaving 14 bases between. Germline V gives CDR1 MDHEN, CDR2 SYDVKM. The CDR3 runs 15 residues. CDR3 residues: CASSLGSGYFTEAFF. The CDR3 coding sequence is TGTGCCAGCAGTTTAGGGTCAGGGTATTTCACTGAAGCTTTCTTT.

The chain joins TRBV6-6 to TRBJ1-1; the match to TRBD1 covers 7 bases. The J segment lost 6 bases and the V segment lost 2 bases, leaving 3 bases of the junction unmatched. Per the germline V gene, CDR1 is MNHNY and CDR2 is SVGAGI (reference sequence). The CDR3 is 13 residues long. For the CDR3, the DNA is TGTGCCAGCAGTTACGCCACAGGGGCTGAAGCTTTCTTT. Translation gives CASSYATGAEAFF.

This chain links TRBV11-2 with TRBJ1-2; 8 bases map to TRBD1. The V and J ends lost 1 base and 3 bases, in that order; junction bases with no gene match: 7. CDR1 and CDR2 from the germline V gene are SGHAT and FQNNGV. The CDR3 loop spans 16 amino acids. CDR3 DNA: TGTGCCAGCAGCTTAGCGAAACAGGGGGAGGACTATGGCTACACCTTC. This encodes CASSLAKQGEDYGYTF.

This clone has just a few counts. This chain joins TRBV11-2 and TRBJ1-5; D may be TRBD1 (5 bases). V lost 0 bases and J lost 12, with 12 bases in between. Germline CDR1 SGHAT, CDR2 FQNNGV. This CDR3 has 13 residues. In DNA, the CDR3 is TGTGCCAGCAGCTTAGATCGGGGGGGAATCCAGCATTTT. It yields the protein CASSLDRGGIQHF. Using reference TRBV11-2 and TRBJ1-5 for the parts outside the CDR3, the full variable domain is EAGVAQSPRYKIIEKRQSVAFWCNPISGHATLYWYQQILGQGPKLLIQFQNNGVVDDSQLPKDRFSAERLKGVDSTLKIQPAKLEDSAVYLCASSLDRGGIQHFGDGTRLSIL.

The V gene is TRBV7-6, the J gene TRBJ2-5, with TRBD2 as a possible D gene (5 bases). The V end lost 5 bases, the J end lost 5 bases, and 12 bases lay between the germline ends. This CDR3 region has 13 residues. Germline V gives CDR1 SGHVS, CDR2 FNYEAQ. CDR3 nucleotide sequence: TGTGCCAGCAGCCCTAGCCCAGTGGAGACCCAGTACTTC. This encodes CASSPSPVETQYF.

The V gene is TRBV15, the J gene TRBJ1-2; 8 nucleotides line up with TRBD1. The CDR3 has 12 residues. Per the germline V gene, CDR1 is LNHNV and CDR2 is YYDKDF (reference sequence). Trimming at V came to 4 bases and at J to 9 bases, leaving 4 bases not matched to a gene. CDR3 protein: CATSIRTGSYTF. In nucleotides, the CDR3 is TGTGCCACCAGCATCCGGACAGGGAGCTACACCTTC.

This clone was recorded only once. V gene TRBV29-1 combines with J gene TRBJ1-1, with D perhaps matching TRBD1 (6 bases). V was trimmed by 5 bases and J by 11 bases, leaving 18 bases between them. The CDR3 is 12 residues long. Germline CDR1 reads SQVTM; CDR2 reads ANQGSEA. CDR3 sequence reads: CSVRVGWTDAFF. CDR3 DNA: TGCAGCGTTCGGGTAGGGTGGACAGACGCTTTCTTT.

This chain connects TRBV7-3 to TRBJ2-3; TRBD2 matches at 14 bases. Germline values: CDR1 SGHTA, CDR2 FQGTGA. Unmatched junction bases numbered 6, after V lost 2 bases and J lost 8 bases. The CDR3 spans 16 residues. The CDR3 nucleotides are TGTGCCAGCAGCTTAGGGACTAGCGGGGGTTTCGGTACGCAGTATTTT. Its protein product is CASSLGTSGGFGTQYF.

The rearrangement joins TRBV9 to TRBJ1-1, with D maybe TRBD1 (6 bases). The germline V gene encodes CDR1 SGDLS and CDR2 YYNGEE. Trimming stripped 2 bases from V and 6 bases from J, with 14 bases between. This CDR3 is 14 amino acids long. The CDR3 reads CASSVIRGTAEAFF. CDR3 coding DNA: TGTGCCAGCAGCGTCATCAGGGGAACCGCTGAAGCTTTCTTT.

The gene calls are TRBV18 and TRBJ1-1; 7 bases match TRBD1. The length of the CDR3 is 16 residues. Germline V gene sequence: CDR1 KGHSH, CDR2 LQKENI. Trimming cost V 4 bases and J 0 bases; bases outside gene matches: 8. This CDR3 is CASSQTGTDLNTEAFF. Written as DNA, the CDR3 is TGTGCCAGCTCACAAACCGGGACAGACTTGAACACTGAAGCTTTCTTT.

The V gene is TRBV5-6, the J gene TRBJ1-5; D ambiguous. The CDR3 is 12 amino acids. Trimming removed 2 bases at V and 6 bases at J, with 6 bases between. CDR1 and CDR2 (germline): SGHDT, YYEEEE. The CDR3 reads CASSLLSQPQHF. The CDR3 coding sequence is TGTGCCAGCAGCTTACTCTCTCAGCCCCAGCATTTT.

This clone came up once. The chain carries TRBV10-3 and TRBJ1-1; tentatively, D is TRBD1 (5 bases). V dropped 5 bases and J dropped 3 bases, with 13 bases sitting between them. Germline CDR1 is ENHRY and CDR2 is SYGVKD. This CDR3 has 14 amino acids. The CDR3 DNA reads as TGTGCCATCAGTCAGGGTAGTACGGACACTGAAGCTTTCTTT. It is translated as CAISQGSTDTEAFF.

In its sample, this clone was seen once. Here the CDR3 reads CASSEFAQSHSGNTIYF. The CDR3 region has the DNA TGCGCCAGCAGTGAGTTCGCTCAGTCACACTCTGGAAACACCATATATTTT. The rearrangement links TRBV10-1 to TRBJ1-3; no firm D call. Trimming removed 1 base from V and 0 bases from J, with 13 bases in between. CDR1 is WNHNN and CDR2 is SYGVQD in the germline V gene (reference sequence). This CDR3 is 17 amino acids long.

The chain links TRBV28 to TRBJ2-7; D call uncertain. V was pared by 6 bases and J by 0 bases, with 9 bases between. CDR3 size: 13 residues. The V gene's germline CDR1 is MDHEN and CDR2 SYDVKM. This CDR3 is CASRTQSSYEQYF. The DNA of the CDR3 is TGTGCCAGCAGGACACAGAGCTCCTACGAGCAGTACTTC.